This is a list of T cell receptor beta chains from one sample in a study of T cell responses to AZD1222 COVID-19 vaccine. Measured with immunoSEQ multiplex PCR; TCRdb has only the in-frame clones, and not every one. This table holds roughly 150,000 clones, 91% found once. The sequenced sample was peripheral blood, obtained on day 0 of AZD1222 vaccination. These receptors were taken from an adult in good health. Both conserved end residues are part of each CDR3.

v_gene	j_gene	CDR3aa
TRBV7-6	TRBJ2-7	CASSLALRGPSFGQYF
TRBV5-6	TRBJ1-5	CASSFSGQGAKPQHF
TRBV7-9	TRBJ2-1	CASSTIGNEQFF
TRBV27	TRBJ2-7	CASRSEGVSHEQYF
TRBV30	TRBJ2-7	CAWSPAGNFYEQYF
TRBV7-8	TRBJ1-5	CASSLEARGLNQPQHF
TRBV14	TRBJ2-7	CASSQGYEQYF
TRBV2	TRBJ2-1	CASQLGSQYNEQFF
TRBV27	TRBJ1-3	CASSFSRDPGNTIYF
TRBV28	TRBJ2-7	CASSLGITGQITYEQYF
TRBV30	TRBJ1-6	CAWSIDRGVPYNSPLHF
TRBV5-1	TRBJ2-1	CASSPQEGMNYNEQFF
TRBV7-9	TRBJ1-2	CASSLNTYPYGYTF
TRBV11-2	TRBJ2-7	CASSLAYEQYF
TRBV3-1/TRBV3-2	TRBJ1-4	CASSQEGQYNEKLFF
TRBV6-5	TRBJ2-7	CASSYRTRGSEQYF
TRBV7-3	TRBJ2-5	CASSLVKGETQYF
TRBV29-1	TRBJ2-2	CSASEGRTGELFF